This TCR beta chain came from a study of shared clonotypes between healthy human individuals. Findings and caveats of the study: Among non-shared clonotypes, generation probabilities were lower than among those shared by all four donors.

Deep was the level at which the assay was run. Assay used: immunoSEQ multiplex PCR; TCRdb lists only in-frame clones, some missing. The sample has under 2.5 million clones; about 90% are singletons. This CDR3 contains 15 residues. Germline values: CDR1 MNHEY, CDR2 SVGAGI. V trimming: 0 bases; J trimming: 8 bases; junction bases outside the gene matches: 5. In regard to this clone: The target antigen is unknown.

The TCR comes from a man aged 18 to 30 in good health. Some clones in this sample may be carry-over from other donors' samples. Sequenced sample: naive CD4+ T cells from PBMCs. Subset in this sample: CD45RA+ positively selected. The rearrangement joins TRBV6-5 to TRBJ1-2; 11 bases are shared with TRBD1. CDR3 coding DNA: TGTGCCAGCAGTTACTCTGGGACAGGGGGTGGCGGCTACACCTTC. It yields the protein CASSYSGTGGGGYTF.